This T cell receptor (beta chain) was captured in a study of T cell changes during pregnancy in multiple sclerosis. Assay used: immunoSEQ multiplex PCR; TCRdb lists only in-frame clones, some missing. The sample contains fewer than 70,000 clones, approximately 92% of which appear only once. This CDR3 comprises 14 residues. V dropped 1 base and J dropped 5; count of bases not matched to a gene: 3. Germline V gives CDR1 SEHNR, CDR2 FQNEAQ (reference sequence). Sequencing used CD8+ T cells from peripheral blood mononuclear cells, obtained in the third trimester of pregnancy. The rearrangement links TRBV7-9 to TRBJ2-7; 9 bases match TRBD1. This clonotype originated in a female donor in good health, enrolled as a control in a pregnancy study. The CDR3 spells CASSLGDRVHEQYF. In DNA form, the CDR3 reads TGTGCCAGCAGCTTAGGGGACAGGGTCCACGAGCAGTACTTC.